The present entry profiles one T cell receptor (beta chain) with its context. Original analysis: Quantification of nucleated cells was approximated via reference gene primer amplification. Only in-frame clones appear in the TCRdb table, and some are missing; sequencing was by immunoSEQ multiplex PCR. D and trimming come from the DNA, and the V and J calls and clone size come from that table. The table records tens of thousands of clones, more than 80% of them present only once. The source of the sample is a study of blood T cell repertoires in COVID-19. In the study overall: The United States, Italy and Spain provided the acute and convalescent COVID-19 samples. T cells, B-cell-depleted T cells, or PBMCs provided the cDNA or gDNA that served as material.

Sequencing was done on a sample of peripheral blood. This clonotype originated in an elderly woman with active or convalescent COVID-19.

The CDR3 protein is CASSLGAGGQTQETQYF. CDR3 DNA sequence: TGTGCCAGCAGCTTGGGAGCGGGGGGACAAACCCAAGAGACCCAGTACTTC. The V call is TRBV7-9, the J call TRBJ2-5; 9 bases are a match to TRBD2. The junction had 9 bases not matched to a gene; V was cut back by 3 bases and J by 1 base. This CDR3 contains 17 residues. CDR1 SEHNR and CDR2 FQNEAQ come from the germline V gene (reference sequence).